This T cell receptor (beta chain) stems from a study of T cell responses to AZD1222 COVID-19 vaccine. Overall study context: Second-dose groups at about 4 or about 12 weeks were pooled. The study's findings and limits: Samples come after the peak T cell response, not at day 14. Baseline seropositives among AZD1222 recipients totaled only five to seven. Nearly half of spike-specific TCRs reportedly target unmutated variant regions.

A note on this clone: Its antigen is still unknown.

V shed 0 bases and J 3 bases; nucleotides not matched to a gene: 2. CDR1 and CDR2 (germline): MDHEN, SYDVKM. The CDR3 has 15 amino acids. Profiling relied on immunoSEQ multiplex PCR, and the TCRdb table lists in-frame clones only, not all of them. The sample lists roughly 150,000 clones; 90% to 95% were seen once. The rearrangement links TRBV28 to TRBJ2-3; 8 nucleotides agree with TRBD1. The receptor was derived from an adult in good health. The source was peripheral blood, collected on day 0 of AZD1222 vaccination. In DNA, the CDR3 is TGTGCCAGCAGTTTATGGCAGGGGGCTACAGATACGCAGTATTTT. This translates into CASSLWQGATDTQYF.